Below, 5 T cell receptor beta chains from the same sample are listed, as sequenced in a study of blood T cell repertoires in COVID-19. Repertoires were generated with immunoSEQ multiplex PCR, while TCRdb's copy carries only in-frame clones and drops some. This table has 400,000 to 450,000 clones, 88% appearing once. Source material: peripheral blood. Source of these receptors: a woman aged 45-65 years with COVID-19, enrolled during active disease.

This clone showed up just once. The chain combines TRBV3-1 (or the pseudogene TRBV3-2) with TRBJ1-6; unclear D gene. CDR1 is LGHDT, CDR2 YNNKEL, per germline (reference sequence). V lost 1 base to trimming and J lost 0 bases, with 4 bases between them. This CDR3 has 15 residues. The CDR3 region has the DNA TGTGCCAGCAGCCAAGCTAGCTCCTATAATTCACCCCTCCACTTT. Protein: CASSQASSYNSPLHF.

The chain couples TRBV6-5 to TRBJ1-2; D gene ambiguous. The CDR3 has 13 amino acids. Germline CDR1 reads MNHEY; CDR2 reads SVGAGI. Trimming shortened V by 9 bases and J by 6 bases, and 17 bases separated the two germline ends. This chain's CDR3 is CARPGSEENGYTF. Here the CDR3 DNA reads TGTGCCAGGCCGGGGAGCGAGGAAAATGGCTACACCTTC.

The rearrangement joins TRBV7-9 to TRBJ1-5; D ambiguous. Germline assignment: CDR1 SEHNR and CDR2 FQNEAQ (reference sequence). Trimming took 5 bases from V and 6 from J, leaving 11 bases between them. The CDR3 runs to 13 residues. The DNA for the CDR3 is TGTGCCAGCAGCCGAACTGAGGCTCAGCCCCAGCATTTT. This codes for CASSRTEAQPQHF.

This chain joins TRBV30 and TRBJ2-5; D is possibly TRBD2 (5 bases). The V gene lost 1 base and the J gene lost 5 bases, with 14 bases spanning the gap. CDR1 is GTSNPN and CDR2 is SVGIG in the germline V gene (reference sequence). The CDR3 spans 14 residues. The CDR3 DNA reads as TGTGCCTGGAGTGGTGGACTTTCAACGGAGACCCAGTACTTC. Its translation is CAWSGGLSTETQYF.

The V gene is TRBV5-1, the J gene TRBJ2-7; 8 nucleotides match TRBD2. This CDR3 comprises 14 residues. Germline V lookup: CDR1 SGHRS, CDR2 YFSETQ. V lost 0 bases and J lost 6; bases outside the gene matches: 5. DNA of the CDR3: TGCGCCAGCAGCTTGGCGGGACTAGGGAGCGAGCAGTACTTC. This encodes CASSLAGLGSEQYF.